The clone carrying this TCR beta chain was found once. The antigen is unknown. This sample was included in a study of identical twins. Findings and limits, study-wide: Instead of following the same donors, the conclusions were based on cross-sectional statistical analysis. In monozygotic twins, models underestimated the sharing of out-of-frame TCR alpha.

A universal primer site was added by template switching, and unique molecular identifiers were carried by the cDNA. TCRdb re-derived calls from the 5' RACE reads in MiXCR, one entry per CDR3 protein. The table shows 1.5 million to 2 million distinct CDR3 sequences, with around 33% occurring only once. Among all donors, each was a healthy Caucasian. The sequence was obtained from a newborn girl in good health. The sample was cord blood.

The CDR3 spells CASSPGDRRANEQFF. CDR3 bases: TGCGCCAGCAGCCCAGGGGACAGGAGGGCAAATGAGCAGTTCTTC. The chain uses TRBV5-1 and TRBJ2-1, with 8 nucleotides matching TRBD1. Germline loops: CDR1 SGHRS, CDR2 YFSETQ. V was pared by 4 bases and J by 7 bases, with 10 bases of the junction left unmatched. This CDR3 comprises 15 residues.